The clone carrying this T cell receptor (beta chain) has only a few counts. The sample comes from a study of CD8+ T cells in alopecia areata. Extracted RNA was reverse transcribed into cDNA, the sequencing template. The repertoire was sequenced with immunoSEQ multiplex PCR; TCRdb's copy has only in-frame clones and lacks some. The top ten hold roughly 5.3% of the sample, which has about 200,000 clones, about 61% seen once. The V segment lost 6 bases and the J segment 3 bases; nucleotides outside the gene matches: 2. The V gene's germline CDR1 is MNHEY and CDR2 SMNVEV (reference sequence). This CDR3 contains 13 residues.

The J gene is TRBJ2-5, the V gene TRBV27, with TRBD1 matching 9 bases. This clonotype originated in a human donor in good health. The specimen was CD8+ T cells sorted from blood. DNA of the CDR3: TGTGCCAGCAGCAGGACAGGGGAAGAGACCCAGTACTTC. This translates into CASSRTGEETQYF.